These 7 T cell receptor beta chains were all obtained from the same sample, sequenced in a study of identical twins. TCRdb re-derived calls from the 5' RACE reads in MiXCR, one entry per CDR3 protein. Of around 280,000 distinct CDR3 sequences detected, about 8% appear once; the ten largest clones hold less than 2.5%. The same specimen was also included in a second study, on yellow fever vaccine responses in identical twins.

The sample taken for sequencing was memory (CD45RO+) T cells sorted from blood. All receptors come from a woman aged 18-29 years in good health.

V and J are TRBV29-1 and TRBJ2-1, with 13 positions matching TRBD2. V shed 3 bases and J 6 bases; nucleotides not matched to a gene: 8. This CDR3 has 16 amino acids. Germline V gene data show CDR1 as SQVTM and CDR2 as ANQGSEA. The DNA of the CDR3 is TGCAGCGTTGACGGAACCGGGACTAGCGGGACCAATGAGCAGTTCTTC. Its protein is CSVDGTGTSGTNEQFF.

The rearrangement joins TRBV20-1 to TRBJ2-3; possibly TRBD1 for D (5 bases). The V and J ends lost 6 bases and 6 bases respectively, with 31 bases between them. The CDR3 has 18 residues. The germline gives CDR1 DFQATT, CDR2 SNEGSKA (reference sequence). The CDR3, as DNA: TGCAGTGCCAGCTTCTCAGGGTTCGGTTTTCATAGCTGGGATACGCAGTATTTT. As protein: CSASFSGFGFHSWDTQYF.

The chain employs TRBV25-1 and TRBJ2-1; TRBD2 matches 10 bases. Germline V gene data show CDR1 as MGHDK and CDR2 as SYGVNS. The V and J ends lost 10 bases and 8 bases, in that order; junction bases with no gene match: 14. The CDR3 is made up of 15 amino acids. The CDR3 here is CATQVVLAGEDEQFF. As DNA, the CDR3 is TGTGCCACTCAAGTGGTCCTAGCGGGAGAGGATGAGCAGTTCTTC.

This clonotype was found many times. The V call is TRBV27, the J call TRBJ2-2; D may correspond to TRBD1 or TRBD2 (5 bases each). The germline CDR1 and CDR2 sequences are MNHEY and SMNVEV (reference sequence). V was pared by 7 bases and J by 6 bases, with 15 bases between. This CDR3 spans 14 amino acids. The CDR3 DNA is TGTGCCAGCAAGGTGGGGCTAGCCGCCGGGGAGCTGTTTTTT. It is translated as CASKVGLAAGELFF.

V usage is TRBV6-4 and J usage is TRBJ2-3; D is ambiguous. There are 14 residues in the CDR3. Germline V gene sequence: CDR1 MRHNA, CDR2 SNTAGT. V shed 0 bases and J shed 4 bases, with 8 bases lying between them. The CDR3 DNA is TGTGCCAGCAGTGACTCCCCAGAGGCAGATACGCAGTATTTT. The encoded protein is CASSDSPEADTQYF.

In its sample, this clonotype was seen many times. The J gene is TRBJ1-3, the V gene TRBV20-1; 8 positions agree with TRBD1. This CDR3 is built from 15 residues. CDR1 is DFQATT and CDR2 is SNEGSKA in the germline V gene (reference sequence). V dropped 7 bases and J dropped 1; count of bases not matched to a gene: 9. In nucleotides, the CDR3 is TGCAGTGTCGGACAGGGAACGGGTTCTGGAAACACCATATATTTT. The encoded protein is CSVGQGTGSGNTIYF.

Many counts were recorded for this clonotype. CDR3 in amino acids: CAISDYRDVNGYTF. In DNA, the CDR3 is TGTGCCATCAGTGATTACAGGGATGTCAATGGCTACACCTTC. The rearrangement uses TRBV10-3 and TRBJ1-2, with D possibly TRBD1 on 6 matching bases. Trimming left V 3 bases short and J 6 bases short, with 14 bases between. The germline V gene encodes CDR1 ENHRY and CDR2 SYGVKD. The CDR3 totals 14 residues.